The rows below give T cell receptor beta chains drawn from one sample of a study of CD8+CD57+ T cells in acquired aplastic anemia. TCRdb called the reads again in MiXCR, with one record for every CDR3 protein. The data hold some 410,000 distinct CDR3 sequences, with 65% to 75% observed a single time. Sequenced sample: sorted CD4+, CD8+, or CD8+CD57+ T cells (not recorded which) from PBMCs. The receptor set was obtained from a human donor in good health, serving as a control. Each CDR3 is given with its conserved first and last residue. Part of the rows lack a size; the others show once, few, many or a class for expanded clones.

TRBJ2-7 | NA | TRBV6-1 | CASSRPPDTTYKQYF
TRBJ1-2 | many | TRBV6-2/TRBV6-3 | CASSPQGDGQRSYTF
TRBJ2-5 | NA | TRBV7-9 | CASSFGLAGAETHFF
TRBJ2-5 | once | TRBV2 | CASSSHNVLNEKQYF
TRBJ1-2 | NA | TRBV20-1 | CSARQGGSGGYTF
TRBJ1-5 | NA | TRBV12-3/TRBV12-4 | CASSSRDVGRTQHF
TRBJ2-7 | NA | TRBV19 | CASSVGWERAGFEQYF
TRBJ1-3 | NA | TRBV7-9 | CASPRVSGNTIYF
TRBJ1-4 | NA | TRBV9 | CASSESALVYEQFF
TRBJ2-7 | once | TRBV4-1 | CASSLDSRSSYEQYF
TRBJ1-1 | NA | TRBV5-1 | CASSLEIRAVTEAFF
TRBJ1-2 | NA | TRBV2 | CASRKDRISGELF
TRBJ1-1 | few | TRBV10-3 | CATGQGVNTEAFF
TRBJ1-6 | many | TRBV20-1 | CSANRDKDSPLHF
TRBJ2-5 | NA | TRBV7-9 | CASSLDRQIPYDYF
TRBJ2-5 | NA | TRBV20-1 | CSARGLGAQETQYF